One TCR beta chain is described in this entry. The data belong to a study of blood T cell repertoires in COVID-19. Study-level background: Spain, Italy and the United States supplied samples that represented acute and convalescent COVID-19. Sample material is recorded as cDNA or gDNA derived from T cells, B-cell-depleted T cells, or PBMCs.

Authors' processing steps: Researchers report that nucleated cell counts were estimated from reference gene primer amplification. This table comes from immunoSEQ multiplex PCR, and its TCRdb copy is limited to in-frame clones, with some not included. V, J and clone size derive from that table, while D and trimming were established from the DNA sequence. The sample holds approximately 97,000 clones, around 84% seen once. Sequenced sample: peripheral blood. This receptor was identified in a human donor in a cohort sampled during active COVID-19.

DNA for the CDR3: TGTGCCAGCAGCGGGCGCCGAGATACGCAGTATTTT. Its translation is CASSGRRDTQYF. The V and J genes are TRBV14 and TRBJ2-3, with no clear D. There are 12 residues in the CDR3. V shed 5 bases and J shed 5 bases, with 8 bases lying between them. From germline, CDR1 is SGHDN and CDR2 FVKESK.